This TCR beta chain appears in the sequencing data of a study of CD8 T cells in ankylosing spondylitis (dated by TCRdb to the late 2010s). With regard to the full study: To find TCR variants linked to disease, the study profiled T cell receptor beta repertoires in ankylosing spondylitis patients and healthy donors. In total, the full study cohort was made up of 85 to 140 healthy donors and 25 ankylosing spondylitis patients. Peripheral blood was sampled, and synovial fluid was additionally collected from ankylosing spondylitis patients.

Broader findings and caveats from the paper: A TCR beta motif made up of fewer than 10 highly homologous amino acid variants appeared to be characteristic of blood from ankylosing spondylitis patients. The disease-linked clones were reported as significantly enriched in matched synovial fluid samples from ankylosing spondylitis patients. A CD8+ phenotype was shown by the disease-linked clones, which were found at relatively low frequencies in peripheral blood. Some motif variants were previously reported in synovial fluid and blood of reactive arthritis patients, suggesting common disease-initiation mechanisms.

Sequenced on an Illumina HiSeq 2500. TCR beta libraries were prepared by quantitative 5'-RACE with molecular barcodes. Concerning the study's data processing: To identify disease-linked TCR variants, a new computational method was used, one built on a probabilistic model of VDJ rearrangement. TCRdb cleaned the public reads at Q25 with fastp, built clones with MiXCR and kept in-frame beta chains. Duplicate CDR3 protein sequences are folded into a single record with the most common DNA and genes. The V and J calls follow TCRdb's processing rather than the paper's. This sample comprises about 450,000 distinct CDR3 sequences, roughly a quarter of them detected only once. The ten largest clones add up to under 0.9% of the sample. About this clonotype: What antigen it recognizes has not been identified. There are no base qualities to consult, and no much larger clone falls within one base.

V is clipped by 2 bases and J by 0 bases, and the sequence between their germline boundaries is 11 bases long. For CDR1 and CDR2, the germline V gene lists KGHSH and LQKENI. The cysteine opens and the phenylalanine closes a CDR3 of 16 amino acids. Just CDR3 DNA is preserved here, 48 bases in frame from base 1. The sequenced sample consisted of blood, either unsorted or a sorted T cell fraction (not recorded which). The clonotype originates from a male donor with ankylosing spondylitis. This sequence uses TRBV18 and TRBJ1-3, with the D gene not clear enough to name. DNA sequence: TGTGCCAGCTCACCAGAATCCGGGGACTCTGGAAACACCATATATTTT. It translates as CASSPESGDSGNTIYF.